This T cell receptor (beta chain) was identified during a study of blood T cell repertoires in COVID-19. Study as a whole: Samples came from the United States, Italy and Spain, spanning acute and convalescent COVID-19.

J lost 0 bases, V lost 5 bases, and 8 bases had no gene match. The germline gives CDR1 SGHDT, CDR2 YYEEEE. The CDR3 is 16 residues long. The table came from immunoSEQ multiplex PCR; TCRdb's copy has only in-frame clones and leaves some out. The sample includes around 190,000 clones, about 81% seen only once; the top ten take around a tenth. The sequenced sample was PBMCs or T cells enriched from blood (not recorded which). This TCR derives from a man aged 40-50 years who had recovered from COVID-19. The chain employs TRBV5-6 and TRBJ2-1; 7 bases map to TRBD2. The CDR3 here is CASSWGLFPSYNEQFF. CDR3 in DNA: TGTGCCAGCAGTTGGGGACTATTCCCCTCCTACAATGAGCAGTTCTTC.